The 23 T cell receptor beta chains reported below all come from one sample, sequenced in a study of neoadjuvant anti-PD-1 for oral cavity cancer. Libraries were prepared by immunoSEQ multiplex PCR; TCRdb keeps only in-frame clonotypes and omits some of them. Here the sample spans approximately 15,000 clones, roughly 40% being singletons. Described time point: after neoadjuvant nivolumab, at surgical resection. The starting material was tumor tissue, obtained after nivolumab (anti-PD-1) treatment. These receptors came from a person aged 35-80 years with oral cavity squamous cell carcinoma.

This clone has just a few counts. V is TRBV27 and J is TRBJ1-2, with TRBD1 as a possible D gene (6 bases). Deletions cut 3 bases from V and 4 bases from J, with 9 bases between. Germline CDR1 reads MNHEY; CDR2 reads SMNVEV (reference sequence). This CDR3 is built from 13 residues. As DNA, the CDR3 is TGTGCCAGCAGTTTGGGCAGGGGCTATGGCTACACCTTC. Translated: CASSLGRGYGYTF.

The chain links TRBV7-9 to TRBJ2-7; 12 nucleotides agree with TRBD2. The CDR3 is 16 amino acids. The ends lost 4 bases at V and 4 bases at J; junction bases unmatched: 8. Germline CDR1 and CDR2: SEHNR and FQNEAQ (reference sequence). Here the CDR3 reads CASSSLAGGRVYEQYF. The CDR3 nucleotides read TGTGCCAGCAGCTCCCTAGCGGGGGGGAGAGTATACGAGCAGTACTTC.

CDR3 protein: CAISTPTGGVTDTQYF. CDR3 bases: TGTGCCATCAGTACCCCGACAGGGGGGGTCACAGATACGCAGTATTTT. The V call is TRBV10-3, the J call TRBJ2-3; 9 positions match TRBD1. After removal of 5 bases from V and 2 bases from J, the junction contained 8 bases not matched to a gene. The germline gives CDR1 ENHRY, CDR2 SYGVKD. This CDR3 is 16 amino acids long.

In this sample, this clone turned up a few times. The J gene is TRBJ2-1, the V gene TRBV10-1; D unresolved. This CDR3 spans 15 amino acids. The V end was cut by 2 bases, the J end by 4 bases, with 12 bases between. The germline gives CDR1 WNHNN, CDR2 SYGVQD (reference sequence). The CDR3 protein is CASSEMAAIYNEQFF. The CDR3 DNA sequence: TGCGCCAGCAGTGAGATGGCAGCAATATACAATGAGCAGTTCTTC.

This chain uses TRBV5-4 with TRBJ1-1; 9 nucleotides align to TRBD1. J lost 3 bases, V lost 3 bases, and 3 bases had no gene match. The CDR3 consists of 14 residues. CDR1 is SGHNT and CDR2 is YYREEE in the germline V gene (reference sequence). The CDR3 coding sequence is TGTGCCAGCAGCTCCGGGACAGGGTACACTGAAGCTTTCTTT. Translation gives CASSSGTGYTEAFF.

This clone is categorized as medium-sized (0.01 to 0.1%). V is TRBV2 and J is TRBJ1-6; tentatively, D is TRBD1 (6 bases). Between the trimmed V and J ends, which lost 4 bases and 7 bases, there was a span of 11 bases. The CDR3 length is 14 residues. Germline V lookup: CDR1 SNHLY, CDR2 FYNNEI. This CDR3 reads CASSVEGVNSPLHF. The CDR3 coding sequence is TGTGCCAGCAGTGTTGAGGGGGTCAATTCACCCCTCCACTTT.

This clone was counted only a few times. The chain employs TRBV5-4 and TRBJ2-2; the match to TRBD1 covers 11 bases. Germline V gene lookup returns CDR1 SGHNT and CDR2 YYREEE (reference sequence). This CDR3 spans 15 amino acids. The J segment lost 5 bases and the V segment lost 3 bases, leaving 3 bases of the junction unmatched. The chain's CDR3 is CASSYGTGGTGELFF. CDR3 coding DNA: TGTGCCAGCAGCTACGGGACAGGGGGAACCGGGGAGCTGTTTTTT.

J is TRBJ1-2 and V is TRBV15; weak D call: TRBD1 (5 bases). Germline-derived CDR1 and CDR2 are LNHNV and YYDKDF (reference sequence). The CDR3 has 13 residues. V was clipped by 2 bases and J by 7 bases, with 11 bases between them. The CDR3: CATSRIRGSGYTF. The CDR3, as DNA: TGTGCCACCAGCAGAATACGGGGGTCTGGCTACACCTTC.

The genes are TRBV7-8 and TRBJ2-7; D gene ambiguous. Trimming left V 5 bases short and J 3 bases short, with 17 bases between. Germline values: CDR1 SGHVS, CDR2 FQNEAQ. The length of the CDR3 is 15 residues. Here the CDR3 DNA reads TGTGCCAGCAGCGCAGAATCCCTATTGGGCTACGAGCAGTACTTC. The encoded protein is CASSAESLLGYEQYF.

CDR3 in amino acids: CASSSGQGSYGYTF. For the CDR3, the DNA is TGTGCCAGCAGCTCGGGACAGGGGAGCTATGGCTACACCTTC. The gene calls are TRBV7-9 and TRBJ1-2, with 10 bases aligning to TRBD1. CDR1 is SEHNR, CDR2 FQNEAQ, per germline (reference sequence). The CDR3 is 14 amino acids. Trimming at V came to 4 bases and at J to 4 bases, leaving 3 bases not matched to a gene. The variable domain in full, completed from reference TRBV7-9 and TRBJ1-2, reads DTGVSQNPRHKITKRGQNVTFRCDPISEHNRLYWYRQTLGQGPEFLTYFQNEAQLEKSRLLSDRFSAERPKGSFSTLEIQRTEQGDSAMYLCASSSGQGSYGYTFGSGTRLTVV.

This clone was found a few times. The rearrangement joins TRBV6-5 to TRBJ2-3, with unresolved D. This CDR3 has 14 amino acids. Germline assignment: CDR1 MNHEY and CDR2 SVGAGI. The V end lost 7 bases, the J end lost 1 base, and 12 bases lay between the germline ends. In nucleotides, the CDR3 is TGTGCCAGCACCCCAATCCCAGGCACAGATACGCAGTATTTT. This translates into CASTPIPGTDTQYF.

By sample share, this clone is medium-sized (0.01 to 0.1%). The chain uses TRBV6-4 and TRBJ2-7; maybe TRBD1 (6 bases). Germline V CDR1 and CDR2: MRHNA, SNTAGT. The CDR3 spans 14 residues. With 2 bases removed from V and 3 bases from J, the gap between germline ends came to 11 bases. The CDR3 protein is CASSDERTDYEQYF. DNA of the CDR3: TGTGCCAGCAGTGACGAACGGACAGACTACGAGCAGTACTTC.

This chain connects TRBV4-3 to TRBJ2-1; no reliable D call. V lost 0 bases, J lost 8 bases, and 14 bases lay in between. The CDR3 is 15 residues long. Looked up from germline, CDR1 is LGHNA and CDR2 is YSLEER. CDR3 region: CASSQEWVSWDEQFF. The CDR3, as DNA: TGCGCCAGCAGCCAAGAATGGGTGAGTTGGGATGAGCAGTTCTTC.

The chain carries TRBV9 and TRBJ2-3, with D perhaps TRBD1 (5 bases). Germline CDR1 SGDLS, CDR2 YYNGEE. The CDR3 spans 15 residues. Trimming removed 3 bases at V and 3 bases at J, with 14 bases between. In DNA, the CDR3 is TGTGCCAGCAGCGCCGTTAGTGGGGCGACAGATACGCAGTATTTT. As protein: CASSAVSGATDTQYF.

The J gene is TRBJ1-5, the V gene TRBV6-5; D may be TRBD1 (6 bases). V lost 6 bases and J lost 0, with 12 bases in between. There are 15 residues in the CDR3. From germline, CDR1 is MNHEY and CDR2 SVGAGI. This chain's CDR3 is CASSQQGGSNQPQHF. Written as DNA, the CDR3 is TGTGCCAGCAGCCAACAGGGAGGTAGCAATCAGCCCCAGCATTTT.

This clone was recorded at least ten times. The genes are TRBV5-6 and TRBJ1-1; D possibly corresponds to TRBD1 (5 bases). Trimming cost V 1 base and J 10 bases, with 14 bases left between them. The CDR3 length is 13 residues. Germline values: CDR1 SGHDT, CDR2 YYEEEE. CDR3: CASSLPVGETAFF. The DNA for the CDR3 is TGTGCCAGCAGCTTGCCGGTAGGGGAGACAGCTTTCTTT.

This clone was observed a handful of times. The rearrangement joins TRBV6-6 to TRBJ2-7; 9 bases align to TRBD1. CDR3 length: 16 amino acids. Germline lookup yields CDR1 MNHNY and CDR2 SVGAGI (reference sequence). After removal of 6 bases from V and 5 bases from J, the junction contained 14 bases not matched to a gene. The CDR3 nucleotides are TGTGCCAGCAGACCCGCCGGGACAGGGTTATTGGACGAGCAGTACTTC. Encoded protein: CASRPAGTGLLDEQYF.

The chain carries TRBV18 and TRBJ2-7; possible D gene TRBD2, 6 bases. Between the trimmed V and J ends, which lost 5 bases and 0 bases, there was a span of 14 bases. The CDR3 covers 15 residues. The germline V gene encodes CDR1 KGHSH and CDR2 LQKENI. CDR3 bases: TGTGCCAGCTCAAGGGACTCTTGGAGCTCCTACGAGCAGTACTTC. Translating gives CASSRDSWSSYEQYF.

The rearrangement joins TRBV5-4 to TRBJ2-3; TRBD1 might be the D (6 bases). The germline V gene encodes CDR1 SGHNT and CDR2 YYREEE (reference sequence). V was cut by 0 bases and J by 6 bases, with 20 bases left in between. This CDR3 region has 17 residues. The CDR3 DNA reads TGTGCCAGCAGCTTGGCCTGGCAGGGGCTGGGATGGGATACGCAGTATTTT. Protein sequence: CASSLAWQGLGWDTQYF.

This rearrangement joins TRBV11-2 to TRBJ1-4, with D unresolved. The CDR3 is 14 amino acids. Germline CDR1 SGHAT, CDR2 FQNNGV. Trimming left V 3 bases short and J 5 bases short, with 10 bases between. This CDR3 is CASSLQARNEKLFF. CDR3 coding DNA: TGTGCCAGCAGCTTGCAGGCGCGCAATGAAAAACTGTTTTTT.

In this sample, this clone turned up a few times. The CDR3 DNA follows: TGCGCCAGCAGCGTGTCCAGGTCGAACACTGAAGCTTTCTTT. It is translated as CASSVSRSNTEAFF. The gene calls are TRBV5-1 and TRBJ1-1; D is unresolved. V was pared by 4 bases and J by 1 base, with 11 bases between. The CDR3 loop spans 14 amino acids. Germline CDR1 is SGHRS and CDR2 is YFSETQ.

In DNA form, the CDR3 reads TGTGCCAGCAGCTTGAGGCCCTCCTCTAGCTCCACAGATACGCAGTATTTT. Translated, it gives CASSLRPSSSSTDTQYF. The V gene is TRBV5-4, the J gene TRBJ2-3, with a possible D match to TRBD2 (5 bases). This CDR3 region has 17 residues. V was cut by 1 base and J by 2 bases, with 17 bases left in between. Per germline, CDR1 SGHNT and CDR2 YYREEE (reference sequence).

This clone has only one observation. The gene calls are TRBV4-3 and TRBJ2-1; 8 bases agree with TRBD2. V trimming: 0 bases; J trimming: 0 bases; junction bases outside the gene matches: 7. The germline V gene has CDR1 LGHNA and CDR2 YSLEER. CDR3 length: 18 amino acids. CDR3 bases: TGCGCCAGCAGCCAAGATAGGGTTCGGGGGGGCTCCTACAATGAGCAGTTCTTC. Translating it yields CASSQDRVRGGSYNEQFF.